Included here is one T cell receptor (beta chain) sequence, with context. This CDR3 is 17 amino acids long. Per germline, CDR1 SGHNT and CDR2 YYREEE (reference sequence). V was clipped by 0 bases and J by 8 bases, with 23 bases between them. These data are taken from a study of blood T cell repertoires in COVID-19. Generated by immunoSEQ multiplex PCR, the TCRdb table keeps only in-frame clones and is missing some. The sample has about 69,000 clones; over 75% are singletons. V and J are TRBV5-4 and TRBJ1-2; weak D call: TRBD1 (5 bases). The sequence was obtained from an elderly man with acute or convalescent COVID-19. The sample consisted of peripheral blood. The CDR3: CASSLDRRDGAEGGYTF. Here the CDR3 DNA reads TGTGCCAGCAGCTTGGACCGCAGGGATGGGGCGGAAGGGGGCTACACCTTC.